The clone carrying this TCR beta chain showed up just a few times. The antigen is unknown. The sample is drawn from a study of post-analysis software for immune sequencing data. Study background: The courses of disease that were included comprised relapsing-remitting, secondary progressive and progressive-relapsing multiple sclerosis.

General study findings and limits: Patients had higher frequencies than controls of about 5 TRBV segments, including TRBV5-6, TRBV5-1 and TRBV20-1. Multiple sclerosis was associated with a significant reduction in normalized Chao1 diversity relative to controls.

Unique molecular identifiers featured in each of the TCR beta cDNA libraries. Input amounts of 1 to 10 million T cells were used. These gave roughly 0.5 million cDNA molecules, so each molecule approximated one T cell. TCRdb independently ran MiXCR on the PCR reads; one entry per CDR3 protein. The sample lists 750,000 to 950,000 distinct CDR3 sequences; 53% were seen once. The V gene's germline CDR1 is DFQATT and CDR2 SNEGSKA (reference sequence). This CDR3 spans 12 amino acids. J was trimmed by 6 bases and V by 2 bases; bases with no gene match: 3. The receptor was derived from a girl between 10 and 17 years old with multiple sclerosis. Input material: blood. This chain joins TRBV20-1 and TRBJ2-7; 8 bases are shared with TRBD1. The chain's CDR3 is CSARQGAREQYF. CDR3 sequence (DNA): TGCAGTGCTAGACAGGGGGCGCGCGAGCAGTACTTC.